The 28 T cell receptor beta chains below were found in one sample sequenced in a study of response to subunit inactivated influenza vaccine. One entry per CDR3 protein results from TCRdb running MiXCR on the RT-PCR reads. The table has fewer than 800,000 distinct CDR3 sequences, 15% to 19% seen once. The specimen comprised PBMCs from blood, sampled 11 to 12 days after vaccination. All receptors derive from a man aged 50 to 59 who received an inactivated influenza vaccine.

With regard to this clonotype: One end of the junction is discordant with germline, which a read error may explain. V is TRBV7-9 and J is TRBJ2-7; D is unclear. Germline V gene data show CDR1 as SEHNR and CDR2 as FQNEAQ (reference sequence). This CDR3 comprises 11 residues. The CDR3 is CATSVNYEQYF. In DNA form, the CDR3 reads TGTGCCACCAGCGTCAATTACGAGCAGTACTTC.

The V call is TRBV30, the J call TRBJ1-1; D is perhaps TRBD1 (6 bases). Germline V gene sequence: CDR1 GTSNPN, CDR2 SVGIG (reference sequence). CDR3 length equals 15 residues. Trimming took 4 bases from V and 4 from J, leaving 19 bases between them. CDR3 coding DNA: TGTGCCTGGAAGAGATTCCCGGACAGAGGCACTGAAGCTTTCTTT. Its translation: CAWKRFPDRGTEAFF.

This clonotype was picked up a small number of times. V gene TRBV20-1 combines with J gene TRBJ1-2; D is undetermined. V was cut by 2 bases and J by 8 bases, with 12 bases left in between. CDR1 is DFQATT and CDR2 is SNEGSKA in the germline V gene (reference sequence). The CDR3 consists of 12 residues. CDR3 sequence (DNA): TGCAGTGCTAGACGGGCTGCTTTGGGCTACACCTTC. Its translation: CSARRAALGYTF.

The genes are TRBV25-1 and TRBJ1-6; D gene ambiguous. This CDR3 spans 13 amino acids. Germline loops: CDR1 MGHDK, CDR2 SYGVNS. The V end was cut by 1 base, the J end by 9 bases, with 7 bases between. CDR3 residues: CASSESFASPLHF. As DNA, the CDR3 is TGTGCCAGCAGTGAATCTTTTGCTTCACCCCTCCACTTT.

The sample holds a few counts of this clonotype. The J gene is TRBJ2-3, the V gene TRBV6-2 or TRBV6-3; TRBD2 agrees at 10 bases. J gave up 0 bases and V 7 bases, and 4 bases lay outside the gene matches. Germline V gives CDR1 MNHEY, CDR2 SVGEGT. The length of the CDR3 is 15 residues. CDR3 residues: CASTGLAVSTDTQYF. CDR3 DNA: TGTGCCAGCACAGGACTAGCGGTTAGCACAGATACGCAGTATTTT.

The chain is built from TRBV5-5 and TRBJ2-1, with D possibly matching TRBD1 (5 bases). The V end lost 0 bases, the J end lost 4 bases, and 11 bases lay between the germline ends. Germline CDR1 and CDR2: SGHKS and YYEKEE (reference sequence). The length of the CDR3 is 15 residues. CDR3: CASSLEGEGYNEQFF. The CDR3 DNA follows: TGTGCCAGCAGCTTGGAAGGGGAAGGGTACAATGAGCAGTTCTTC.

This clonotype turned up a few times. This chain links TRBV5-1 with TRBJ1-1, with D unclear. CDR1 is SGHRS and CDR2 is YFSETQ in the germline V gene. The V end lost 7 bases, the J end lost 1 base, and 14 bases lay between the germline ends. The length of the CDR3 is 14 residues. CDR3 amino acids: CASSSDGGNTEAFF. The CDR3 DNA sequence: TGCGCCAGCTCTTCGGATGGAGGGAACACTGAAGCTTTCTTT. Together with reference TRBV5-1 and TRBJ1-1, the CDR3 gives the full variable domain: KAGVTQTPRYLIKTRGQQVTLSCSPISGHRSVSWYQQTPGQGLQFLFEYFSETQRNKGNFPGRFSGRQFSNSRSEMNVSTLELGDSALYLCASSSDGGNTEAFFGQGTRLTVV.

This clonotype showed up just a few times. The chain couples TRBV12-3 or TRBV12-4 to TRBJ2-1; D is undetermined. This CDR3 region has 14 residues. V was clipped by 10 bases and J by 5 bases, with 18 bases between them. The CDR3 region has the DNA TGTGCCACCGCAATTTCCCCCGGCCACAATGAGCAGTTCTTC. Translation gives CATAISPGHNEQFF.

The J gene is TRBJ1-6, the V gene TRBV18, with D perhaps matching TRBD1 (6 bases). Trimming took off 2 bases at V and 9 bases at J, with 11 bases between the two ends. In germline, CDR1 is KGHSH, CDR2 LQKENI. The CDR3 is 14 amino acids. The CDR3 coding sequence is TGTGCCAGCTCACCAGGGGGCGCGGGTTCACCCCTCCACTTT. Its translation is CASSPGGAGSPLHF. Filled out from reference TRBV18 and TRBJ1-6, the complete variable domain reads NAGVMQNPRHLVRRRGQEARLRCSPMKGHSHVYWYRQLPEEGLKFMVYLQKENIIDESGMPKERFSAEFPKEGPSILRIQQVVRGDSAAYFCASSPGGAGSPLHFGNGTRLTVT.

This clonotype was observed a handful of times. The J gene is TRBJ2-7, the V gene TRBV10-3; TRBD1 agrees at 9 bases. Looked up from germline, CDR1 is ENHRY and CDR2 is SYGVKD. Losses at the gene ends were 6 bases for V and 4 bases for J; bases not matched to a gene: 7. The CDR3 covers 14 residues. CDR3 nucleotides: TGTGCCATCAGCCCCGGGACAGGGATTTACGAGCAGTACTTC. Amino acids: CAISPGTGIYEQYF.

This clonotype was observed a handful of times. The V call is TRBV11-2, the J call TRBJ1-5; 7 bases fit TRBD1. With V trimmed by 4 bases and J by 4 bases, 7 bases remained unmatched. CDR3 length equals 15 residues. CDR1 is SGHAT, CDR2 FQNNGV, per germline. CDR3 sequence reads: CASSSLTGKNQPQHF. The CDR3 DNA is TGTGCCAGCAGCTCTCTGACAGGGAAAAATCAGCCCCAGCATTTT.

The chain joins TRBV15 to TRBJ1-5; TRBD1 is a possible D gene (6 bases). Between the trimmed V and J ends, which lost 0 bases and 6 bases, there was a span of 21 bases. This CDR3 has 18 residues. Looked up from germline, CDR1 is LNHNV and CDR2 is YYDKDF (reference sequence). In DNA form, the CDR3 reads TGTGCCACCAGCAGAGACCGCAGGGACATTGCCCTTACTCAGCCCCAGCATTTT. It translates to CATSRDRRDIALTQPQHF. Complete variable domain (other parts from reference TRBV15 and TRBJ1-5): DAMVIQNPRYQVTQFGKPVTLSCSQTLNHNVMYWYQQKSSQAPKLLFHYYDKDFNNEADTPDNFQSRRPNTSFCFLDIRSPGLGDTAMYLCATSRDRRDIALTQPQHFGDGTRLSIL.

The chain is built from TRBV2 and TRBJ2-2, with 10 bases lining up with TRBD1. After removal of 6 bases from V and 6 bases from J, the junction contained 4 bases not matched to a gene. Germline values: CDR1 SNHLY, CDR2 FYNNEI. The CDR3 is made up of 14 amino acids. The CDR3 protein is CASRDRGAAGELFF. The CDR3 DNA follows: TGTGCCAGCAGGGACAGGGGGGCGGCCGGGGAGCTGTTTTTT.

The chain combines TRBV7-9 with TRBJ2-1; tentative D call: TRBD1 (6 bases). Trimming removed 4 bases from V and 4 bases from J, with 14 bases in between. Germline V lookup: CDR1 SEHNR, CDR2 FQNEAQ (reference sequence). The CDR3 totals 15 residues. CDR3 protein: CASSSRDIRYNEQFF. CDR3 in DNA: TGTGCCAGCAGCTCCCGGGACATACGTTACAATGAGCAGTTCTTC.

This clonotype was counted a few times. The rearrangement joins TRBV28 to TRBJ2-6; 11 bases map to TRBD1. The CDR3 runs to 18 residues. The ends lost 8 bases at V and 1 base at J; junction bases unmatched: 10. Germline V gene data show CDR1 as MDHEN and CDR2 as SYDVKM. In DNA, the CDR3 is TGTGCCAGCTGCTCATCCGGACAGGGGGCTTCTGGGGCCAACGTCCTGACTTTC. This gives the protein CASCSSGQGASGANVLTF.

This clonotype came up a few times. The V call is TRBV4-2, the J call TRBJ1-6; no firm D call. V lost 0 bases to trimming and J lost 6 bases, with 9 bases between them. The CDR3 totals 15 residues. From germline, CDR1 is LGHNA and CDR2 YNFKEQ. CDR3 region: CASSQDVTVNSPLHF. Written as DNA, the CDR3 is TGTGCCAGCAGCCAAGACGTCACAGTTAATTCACCCCTCCACTTT.

The chain carries TRBV7-9 and TRBJ2-7, with TRBD1 matching over 7 bases. CDR1 SEHNR and CDR2 FQNEAQ come from the germline V gene (reference sequence). The CDR3 length is 13 residues. V was clipped by 7 bases and J by 3 bases; unmatched bases: 6. The CDR3 DNA sequence: TGTGCCAGCATGGGGGACAGATACTACGAGCAGTACTTC. Translating gives CASMGDRYYEQYF.

The table lists this clonotype with many counts. This sequence joins TRBV28 and TRBJ2-7; D is perhaps TRBD2 (6 bases). From germline, CDR1 is MDHEN and CDR2 SYDVKM. This CDR3 has 14 amino acids. Trimming took off 6 bases at V and 2 bases at J, with 14 bases between the two ends. CDR3: CASRPSGGTYEQYF. In DNA form, the CDR3 reads TGTGCCAGCAGGCCCTCCGGGGGAACCTACGAGCAGTACTTC.

CDR3 amino acids: CASSFLRGSYNSPLHF. CDR3 DNA: TGTGCCAGCAGCTTTCTCAGGGGGTCCTATAATTCACCCCTCCACTTT. The V and J genes are TRBV7-2 and TRBJ1-6; the match to TRBD1 covers 7 bases. The CDR3 length is 16 residues. The J segment lost 1 base and the V segment lost 3 bases, leaving 3 bases of the junction unmatched. Germline loops: CDR1 SGHTA, CDR2 FQGNSA.

V and J are TRBV7-2 and TRBJ2-4, with D possibly TRBD2 on 6 matching bases. Germline V gene lookup returns CDR1 SGHTA and CDR2 FQGNSA. The CDR3 totals 13 residues. Between the trimmed V and J ends, which lost 2 bases and 10 bases, there was a span of 12 bases. Written as DNA, the CDR3 is TGTGCCAGCAGCTTAAACGGGGGTAGGATTCAGTACTTC. Its protein product is CASSLNGGRIQYF.

This chain joins TRBV10-2 and TRBJ2-5; 9 bases fit TRBD1. This CDR3 spans 15 amino acids. With 2 bases clipped from V and 7 bases from J, the junction kept 8 bases outside the gene matches. Germline CDR1 WSHSY, CDR2 SAAADI. CDR3 bases: TGCGCCAGCAGTGAGCCCGGGGACAGGGCGTGGACCCAGTACTTC. It yields the protein CASSEPGDRAWTQYF.

This clonotype has ten or more counts. A read error may account for a junction end that differs from germline. This CDR3 reads CASSPTGGSYEQYF. The DNA for the CDR3 is TGCGCCAGCAGCCCGACAGGGGGGTCCTACGAGCAGTACTTC. The chain employs TRBV27 and TRBJ2-7; 9 nucleotides line up with TRBD1. The germline V gene has CDR1 MNHEY and CDR2 SMNVEV (reference sequence). The CDR3 runs to 14 residues.

Concerning this clonotype: One junction end does not reproduce the germline sequence, and a read error may be involved. The chain links TRBV5-1 to TRBJ2-2; the D is unclear. Per the germline V gene, CDR1 is SGHRS and CDR2 is YFSETQ. The CDR3 extends over 15 amino acids. Here the CDR3 reads CASSLALANTGELFF. CDR3 DNA: TGCGCCAGCAGTTTGGCACTCGCGAACACCGGGGAGCTGTTTTTT.

V gene TRBV20-1 combines with J gene TRBJ1-3; no reliable D call. Germline values: CDR1 DFQATT, CDR2 SNEGSKA (reference sequence). CDR3 length: 13 amino acids. Trimming took off 5 bases at V and 0 bases at J, with 8 bases between the two ends. DNA for the CDR3: TGCAGTGCTCCTGTTAACTCTGGAAACACCATATATTTT. Encoded protein: CSAPVNSGNTIYF.

The chain recombines TRBV5-1 with TRBJ2-7; 7 bases fit TRBD1. The V segment lost 5 bases and the J segment 2 bases; nucleotides outside the gene matches: 16. The CDR3 extends over 17 amino acids. Germline V lookup: CDR1 SGHRS, CDR2 YFSETQ. CDR3 residues: CASSNPTAGTAPYEQYF. DNA of the CDR3: TGCGCCAGCAGTAACCCGACCGCCGGGACAGCCCCCTACGAGCAGTACTTC.

The chain has TRBV20-1 and TRBJ2-3; 8 bases fit TRBD1. J gave up 3 bases and V 1 base, and 3 bases lay outside the gene matches. Germline CDR1 reads DFQATT; CDR2 reads SNEGSKA (reference sequence). The CDR3 consists of 14 residues. The DNA of the CDR3 is TGCAGTGCTAGAGGACAGGGGATGACAGATACGCAGTATTTT. It codes for CSARGQGMTDTQYF.

The chain links TRBV5-1 to TRBJ2-2; 7 bases map to TRBD2. This CDR3 has 16 residues. Germline CDR1 is SGHRS and CDR2 is YFSETQ. Trimming removed 4 bases from V and 0 bases from J; junction bases left unmatched: 6. The chain's CDR3 is CASSPVGGANTGELFF. In DNA, the CDR3 is TGCGCCAGCAGCCCGGTGGGGGGGGCGAACACCGGGGAGCTGTTTTTT.

The chain employs TRBV29-1 and TRBJ2-3; 7 bases agree with TRBD2. The germline gives CDR1 SQVTM, CDR2 ANQGSEA. Germline trimming cut 7 bases from V and 4 bases from J; bases unmatched to any gene: 11. CDR3 size: 14 residues. CDR3 sequence reads: CSGTGMGRADTQYF. For the CDR3, the DNA is TGCAGCGGTACGGGAATGGGGAGGGCAGATACGCAGTATTTT.